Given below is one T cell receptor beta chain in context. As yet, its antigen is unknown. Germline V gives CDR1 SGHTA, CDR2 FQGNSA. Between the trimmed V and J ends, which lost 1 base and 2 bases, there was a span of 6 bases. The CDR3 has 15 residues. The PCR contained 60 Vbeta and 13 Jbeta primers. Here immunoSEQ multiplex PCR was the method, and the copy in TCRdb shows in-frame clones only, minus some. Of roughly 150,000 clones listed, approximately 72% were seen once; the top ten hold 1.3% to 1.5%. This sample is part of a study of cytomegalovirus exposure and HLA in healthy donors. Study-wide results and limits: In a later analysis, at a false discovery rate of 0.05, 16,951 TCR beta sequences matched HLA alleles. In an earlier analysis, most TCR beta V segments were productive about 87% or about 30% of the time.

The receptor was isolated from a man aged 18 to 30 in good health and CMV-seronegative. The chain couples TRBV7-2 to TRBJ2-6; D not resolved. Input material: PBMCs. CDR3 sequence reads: CASSLGRAGANVLTF. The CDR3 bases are TGTGCCAGCAGCTTAGGGAGAGCTGGGGCCAACGTCCTGACTTTC.